The sample holds many counts of the clone carrying this TCR beta chain. Antigen unknown. The data originate from a study of glioma-infiltrating T cells. Germline V CDR1 and CDR2: LGHDT, YNNKEL (reference sequence). Trimming removed 4 bases from V and 1 base from J; junction bases left unmatched: 6. The CDR3 is 15 residues long. Findings of the study overall: Very few CDR3 sequences were shared between tissue and blood. Above-expected tissue-blood divergence occurred in all gliomas, most in low-grade ones.

Using RNA template, CDR3s of TCR alpha and beta were amplified with iRepertoire arm-PCR. Input was roughly 100-450 ng of tissue mRNA or PBMC total RNA. MiXCR, applied by TCRdb to the multiplex PCR reads, yields one record per CDR3 protein. The repertoire consists of some 190,000 distinct CDR3 sequences, with about 31% occurring once and the leading ten covering 20% to 25%. Sequencing used glioma tissue, nonneoplastic brain tissue, or PBMCs (not recorded which). The chain has TRBV3-1 and TRBJ2-7; 8 nucleotides match TRBD2. This clonotype originated in a human donor with low-grade glioma or glioblastoma, undergoing nonglioma brain surgery, or in good health (not recorded which). The CDR3 DNA sequence: TGTGCCAGCAGCCTAACTAGCGGTTCTTCCTACGAGCAGTACTTC. It codes for CASSLTSGSSYEQYF.